This TCR beta chain appears in the sequencing data of a study of vaccination and CD4 T cells after COVID-19. Sequencing of the DNA from cultured CD4+ T cells was carried out with the Oncomine TCR Beta short-read assay. TCRdb recomputed calls from the PCR reads with MiXCR, one row per CDR3 protein. The sample shows approximately 11,000 distinct CDR3 sequences, 69% of them seen only once. A remark on this clonotype: Its target is unknown.

CDR1 is ENHRY, CDR2 SYGVKD, per germline. V gave up 3 bases and J gave up 2 bases, with 17 bases separating them. This CDR3 has 17 residues. Treatment meaning: approximately nine-day PBMC culture with coronavirus spike peptide pools or control peptides (ViraFEST assay). The clonotype was recovered from a human donor who had recovered from COVID-19. The chain carries TRBV10-3 and TRBJ2-1; tentatively, D is TRBD2 (6 bases). The specimen sequenced was CD4+ T cells from blood, cultured in vitro. The CDR3, as DNA: TGTGCCATCAGTGATAGGACGGGGGTACCTGCCTACAATGAGCAGTTCTTC. The encoded protein is CAISDRTGVPAYNEQFF.